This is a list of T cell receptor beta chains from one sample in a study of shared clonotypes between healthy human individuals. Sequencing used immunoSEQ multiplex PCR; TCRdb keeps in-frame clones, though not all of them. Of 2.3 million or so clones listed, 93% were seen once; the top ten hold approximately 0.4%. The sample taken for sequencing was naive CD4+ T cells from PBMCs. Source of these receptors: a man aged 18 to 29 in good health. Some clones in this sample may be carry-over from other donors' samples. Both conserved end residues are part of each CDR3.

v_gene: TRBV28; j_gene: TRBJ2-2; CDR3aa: CASSTSGMNTGELFF
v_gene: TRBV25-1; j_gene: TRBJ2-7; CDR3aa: CASSETGISYEQYF
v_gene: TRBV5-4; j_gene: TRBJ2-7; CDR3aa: CASSAGRTSYEQYF
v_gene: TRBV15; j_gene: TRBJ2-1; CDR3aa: CATSPIARSYNEQFF
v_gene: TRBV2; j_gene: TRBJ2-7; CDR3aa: CASRGTYILREQYF
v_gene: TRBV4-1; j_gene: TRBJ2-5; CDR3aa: CASSLIARVETQYF
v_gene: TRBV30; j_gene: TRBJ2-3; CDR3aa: CAWSFHEGETQYF
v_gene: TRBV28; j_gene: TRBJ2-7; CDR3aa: CASSSPGQAYEQYF
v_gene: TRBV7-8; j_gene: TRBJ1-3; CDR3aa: CASSLQGPGNTIYF
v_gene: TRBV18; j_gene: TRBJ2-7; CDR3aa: CASSQPSTSEQYF
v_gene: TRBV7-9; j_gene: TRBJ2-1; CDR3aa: CASSLLGGSNEQFF
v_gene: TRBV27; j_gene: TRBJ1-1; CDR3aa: CATQANTEAFF
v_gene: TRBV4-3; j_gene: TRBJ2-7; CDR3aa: CASSQPGQPYEQYF
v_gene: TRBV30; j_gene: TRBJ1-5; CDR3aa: CAPSSWATWHQPQHF
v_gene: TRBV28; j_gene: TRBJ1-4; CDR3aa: CASSLWTTNEKLFF
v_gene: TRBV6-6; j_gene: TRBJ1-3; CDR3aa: CASSLANRVAGNTIYF
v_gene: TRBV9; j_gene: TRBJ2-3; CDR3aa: CASSATSGSSTDTQYF
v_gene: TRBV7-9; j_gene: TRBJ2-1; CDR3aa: CASSLGTGTSGISEQFF
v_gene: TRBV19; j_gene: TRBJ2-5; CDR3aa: CASTPTGAQETQYF
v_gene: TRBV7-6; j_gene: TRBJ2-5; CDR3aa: CASSLTSTQETQYF
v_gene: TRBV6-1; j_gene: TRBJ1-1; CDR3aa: CASSARGNTEAFF
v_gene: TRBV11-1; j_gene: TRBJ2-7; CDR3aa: CASSTPNRLAGGKGGEQYF
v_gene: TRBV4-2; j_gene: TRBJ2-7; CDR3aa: CASSHVGLAGGPGYEQYF
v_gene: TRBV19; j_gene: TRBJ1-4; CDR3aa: CASSTPHRRTTNEKLFF
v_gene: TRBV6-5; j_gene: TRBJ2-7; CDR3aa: CASYGRGQPRLGQYF
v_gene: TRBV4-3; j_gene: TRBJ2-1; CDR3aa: CASSQRGGSGRALEQFF
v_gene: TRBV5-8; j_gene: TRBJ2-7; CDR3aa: CASSLGQLVPYEQYF
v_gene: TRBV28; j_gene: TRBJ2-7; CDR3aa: CASSSSRDRYEQYF
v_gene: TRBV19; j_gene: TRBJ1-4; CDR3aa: CASSIVDPTRREKLFF
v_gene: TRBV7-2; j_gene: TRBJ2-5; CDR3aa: CASSPAYSGGETQYF
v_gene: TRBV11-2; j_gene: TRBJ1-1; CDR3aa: CASSLVGTGNTEAFF
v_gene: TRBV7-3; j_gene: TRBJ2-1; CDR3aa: CASSLGGTYNEQFF
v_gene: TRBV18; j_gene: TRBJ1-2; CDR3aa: CASSVGQGEGYTF
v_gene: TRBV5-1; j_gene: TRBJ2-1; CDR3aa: CASSLEPGLRNEQFF
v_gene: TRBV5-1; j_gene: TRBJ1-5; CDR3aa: CASSWDRESQPQHF
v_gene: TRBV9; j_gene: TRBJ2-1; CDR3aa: CASSREGDSYNEQFF
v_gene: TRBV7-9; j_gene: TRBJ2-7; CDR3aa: CASSDPGAFPYEQYF
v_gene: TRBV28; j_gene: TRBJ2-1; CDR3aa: CASSSLLAASYNEQFF
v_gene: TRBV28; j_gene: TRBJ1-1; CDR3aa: CASSGGPGPAFF
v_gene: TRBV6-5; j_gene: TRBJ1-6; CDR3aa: CASSYGRHYNSPLHF
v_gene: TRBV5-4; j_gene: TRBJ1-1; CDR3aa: CASSLAGSPEAFF
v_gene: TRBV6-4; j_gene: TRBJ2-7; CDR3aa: CASSVRELSSYEQYF
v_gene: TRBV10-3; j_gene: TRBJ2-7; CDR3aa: CAIRSPGQGYEQYF
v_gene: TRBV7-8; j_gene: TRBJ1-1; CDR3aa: CASSFGDIEAFF
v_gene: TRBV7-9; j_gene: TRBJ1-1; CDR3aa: CASHWVWTGTSDTEAFF
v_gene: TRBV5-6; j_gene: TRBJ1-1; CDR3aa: CASSLWPNTEAFF
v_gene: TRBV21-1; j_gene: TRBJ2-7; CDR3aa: CASSIQKGQDFSYEQYF
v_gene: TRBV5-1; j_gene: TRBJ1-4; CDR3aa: CASSFSHATNEKLFF
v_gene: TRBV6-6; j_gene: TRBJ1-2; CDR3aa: CASTQAGFNYGYTF
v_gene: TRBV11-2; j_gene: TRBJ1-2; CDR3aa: CASSLAMTVLYYGYTF
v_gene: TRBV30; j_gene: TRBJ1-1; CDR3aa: CAWRGKGVSNTEAFF
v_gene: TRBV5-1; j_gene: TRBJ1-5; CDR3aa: CASSLQGRGNQPQHF